The 4 T cell receptor beta chains below were found in one sample sequenced in a study of vaccination and CD4 T cells after COVID-19. Their antigens remain unidentified. The treatment denotes: approximately 9-day PBMC culture with coronavirus spike peptide pools or control peptides (ViraFEST assay). Cultured CD4+ T-cell DNA underwent Oncomine TCR Beta short-read sequencing. TCRdb reanalysed the PCR reads using MiXCR and keeps one entry per CDR3 protein. This table has about 20,000 distinct CDR3 sequences, over 50% appearing once. Sequences were obtained from CD4+ T cells from blood, cultured in vitro. The receptor source for this set is a human donor who had recovered from COVID-19.

J is TRBJ1-2 and V is TRBV5-1; D gene unclear. The V end lost 1 base, the J end lost 1 base, and 8 bases lay between the germline ends. The CDR3 extends over 14 amino acids. The V gene's germline CDR1 is SGHRS and CDR2 YFSETQ. The CDR3 nucleotides are TGCGCCAGCAGCTTGAGCAGCGGTAACTATGGCTACACCTTC. Protein product: CASSLSSGNYGYTF.

This sequence joins TRBV7-8 and TRBJ1-1; D is ambiguous. Germline values: CDR1 SGHVS, CDR2 FQNEAQ. The CDR3 contains 13 residues. V was trimmed by 1 base and J by 1 base, leaving 4 bases between them. The CDR3 reads CASSLGQNTEAFF. In nucleotides, the CDR3 is TGTGCCAGCAGCTTAGGACAGAACACTGAAGCTTTCTTT.

The chain employs TRBV6-1 and TRBJ2-1; 12 bases fit TRBD2. Germline trimming cut 6 bases from V and 9 bases from J; bases unmatched to any gene: 9. This CDR3 region has 15 residues. The V gene's germline CDR1 is MNHNS and CDR2 SASEGT. CDR3 amino acids: CASRPGLAGWGEQFF. The CDR3 DNA reads TGTGCCAGCAGACCCGGACTAGCGGGATGGGGTGAGCAGTTCTTC.

The rearrangement links TRBV7-8 to TRBJ2-7, with 7 bases matching TRBD2. J gave up 2 bases and V 2 bases, and 6 bases lay outside the gene matches. This CDR3 has 15 amino acids. Germline CDR1 and CDR2: SGHVS and FQNEAQ. The CDR3 protein is CASSLSRTRTYEQYF. CDR3 sequence (DNA): TGTGCCAGCAGCTTATCACGGACTAGAACCTACGAGCAGTACTTC. Filled out from reference TRBV7-8 and TRBJ2-7, the complete variable domain reads GAGVSQSPRYKVAKRGQDVALRCDPISGHVSLFWYQQALGQGPEFLTYFQNEAQLDKSGLPSDRFFAERPEGSVSTLKIQRTQQEDSAVYLCASSLSRTRTYEQYFGPGTRLTVT.